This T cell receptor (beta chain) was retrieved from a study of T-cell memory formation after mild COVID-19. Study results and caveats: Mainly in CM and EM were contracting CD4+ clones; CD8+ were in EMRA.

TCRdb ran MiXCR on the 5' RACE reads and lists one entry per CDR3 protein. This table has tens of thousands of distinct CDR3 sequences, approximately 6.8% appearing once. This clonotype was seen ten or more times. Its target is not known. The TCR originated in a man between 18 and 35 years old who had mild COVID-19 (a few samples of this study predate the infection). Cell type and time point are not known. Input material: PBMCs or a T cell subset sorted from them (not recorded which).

The DNA of the CDR3 is TGTGCCAGCAGAGCATCAGGGACCACAGATACGCAGTATTTT. Its protein is CASRASGTTDTQYF. This chain connects TRBV6-6 to TRBJ2-3; D might be TRBD1 or TRBD2, each matching 5 bases. V was shortened by 6 bases and J by 2 bases, with 12 bases between the two germline ends. The CDR3 runs 14 residues. Germline V gene lookup returns CDR1 MNHNY and CDR2 SVGAGI (reference sequence).